This TCR beta chain was sequenced during a study of cytomegalovirus exposure and HLA in healthy donors. General study results and limits: Researchers reported that a few CMV-associated chains were confirmed in vitro as CMV antigen-specific. HLA alleles showed associations with approximately 15,000 TCR beta sequences in a later analysis, at a 0.05 false discovery rate. The study dropped some indistinguishable V segments, TRBV6-2 and TRBV6-3 among them. Among TCR beta chains, those listed as cytomegalovirus-associated numbered some 160.

With 60 Vbeta and 13 Jbeta primers, the PCR was carried out. TCRdb's table, derived via immunoSEQ multiplex PCR, lists solely in-frame clones and lacks some. The table shows fewer than 150,000 clones, with about 70% occurring only once. Only one count was recorded for this clone. The antigen is unknown. Germline-derived CDR1 and CDR2 are MNHEY and SMNVEV (reference sequence). The CDR3 sequence is 14 residues long. With 7 bases removed from V and 2 bases from J, the gap between germline ends came to 13 bases. The chain has TRBV27 and TRBJ2-3, with a weak D call TRBD2 (6 bases). Sequenced material: PBMCs. The receptor comes from a woman between 40 and 55 years old in good health and CMV-seronegative. The CDR3: CASNGAGTTDTQYF. CDR3 bases: TGTGCCAGCAATGGTGCGGGGACCACAGATACGCAGTATTTT.